The text below deals with one T cell receptor beta chain. In the study's own analysis: The assay estimated nucleated cells by amplifying reference gene primers. The repertoire was sequenced with immunoSEQ multiplex PCR; TCRdb's copy has only in-frame clones and lacks some. V and J calls and clone size come straight from that table; D and trimming were deduced from the DNA. Found here are 150,000 to 190,000 clones, 80% of them singletons; the top ten hold about 0.58%. This sample was taken from a study of blood T cell repertoires in COVID-19. Turning to the study itself: Donors in the United States, Italy and Spain gave samples during acute or convalescent COVID-19. PBMCs, B-cell-depleted T cells, or T cells provided the cDNA or gDNA that made up the material.

V dropped 5 bases and J dropped 2 bases, with 11 bases sitting between them. The germline V gene encodes CDR1 MNHEY and CDR2 SVGAGI. CDR3 length: 14 residues. The TCR originated in a man aged 60 to 69 with acute or convalescent COVID-19. The material sequenced was peripheral blood. The chain couples TRBV6-5 to TRBJ2-3; possible D gene TRBD2, 7 bases. The CDR3 bases are TGTGCCAGCAGTAGGGGGAGGGCCACAGATACGCAGTATTTT. Amino acid sequence: CASSRGRATDTQYF.